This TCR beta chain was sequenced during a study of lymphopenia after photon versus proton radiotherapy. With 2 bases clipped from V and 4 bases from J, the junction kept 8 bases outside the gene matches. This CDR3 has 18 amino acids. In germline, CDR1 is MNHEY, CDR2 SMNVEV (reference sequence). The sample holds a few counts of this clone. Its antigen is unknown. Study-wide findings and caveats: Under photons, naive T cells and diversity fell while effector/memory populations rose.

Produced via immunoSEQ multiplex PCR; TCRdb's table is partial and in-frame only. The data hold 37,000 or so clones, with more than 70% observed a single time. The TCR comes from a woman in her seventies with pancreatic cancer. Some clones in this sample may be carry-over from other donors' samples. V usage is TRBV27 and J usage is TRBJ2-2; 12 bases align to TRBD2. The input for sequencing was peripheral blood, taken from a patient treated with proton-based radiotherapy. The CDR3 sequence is CASSLGLAGGSGTGELFF. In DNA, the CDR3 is TGTGCCAGCAGTTTAGGGCTAGCGGGAGGGTCGGGCACCGGGGAGCTGTTTTTT.